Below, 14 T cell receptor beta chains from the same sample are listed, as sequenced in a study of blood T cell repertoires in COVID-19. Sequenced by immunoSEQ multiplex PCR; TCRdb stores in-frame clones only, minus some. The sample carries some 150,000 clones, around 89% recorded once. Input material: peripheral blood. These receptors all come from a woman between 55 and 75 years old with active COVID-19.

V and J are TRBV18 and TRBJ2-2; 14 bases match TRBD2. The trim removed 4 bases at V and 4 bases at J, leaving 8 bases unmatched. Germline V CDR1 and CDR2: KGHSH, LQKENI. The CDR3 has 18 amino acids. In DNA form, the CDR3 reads TGTGCCAGCTCACTGAGACTAGCGGGAGGGCCATCCACCGGGGAGCTGTTTTTT. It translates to CASSLRLAGGPSTGELFF.

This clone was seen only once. DNA of the CDR3: TGTGCCAGCAGTTACTCCAACCCTAGCGGTAGGAGCAGGACCGGGGAGCTGTTTTTT. It translates to CASSYSNPSGRSRTGELFF. The chain is built from TRBV6-2 or TRBV6-3 and TRBJ2-2; 7 positions agree with TRBD2. CDR3 length equals 19 residues. Germline values: CDR1 MNHEY, CDR2 SVGEGT. J gave up 5 bases and V 0 bases, and 15 bases lay outside the gene matches.

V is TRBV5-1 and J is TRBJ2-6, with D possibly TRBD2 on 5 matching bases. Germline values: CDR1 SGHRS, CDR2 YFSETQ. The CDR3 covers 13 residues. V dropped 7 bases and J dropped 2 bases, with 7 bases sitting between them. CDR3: CASGGTGANVLTF. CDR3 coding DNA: TGCGCCAGCGGAGGAACTGGGGCCAACGTCCTGACTTTC.

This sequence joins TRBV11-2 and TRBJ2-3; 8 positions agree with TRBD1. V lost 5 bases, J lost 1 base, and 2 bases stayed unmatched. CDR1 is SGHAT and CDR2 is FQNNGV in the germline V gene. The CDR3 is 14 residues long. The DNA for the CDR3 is TGTGCCAGCAGCGGGGGACAGGGCACAGATACGCAGTATTTT. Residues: CASSGGQGTDTQYF.

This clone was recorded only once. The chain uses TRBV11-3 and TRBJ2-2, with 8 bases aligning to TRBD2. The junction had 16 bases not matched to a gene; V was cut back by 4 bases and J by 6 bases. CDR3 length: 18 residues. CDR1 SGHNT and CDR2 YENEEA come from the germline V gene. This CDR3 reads CASSSPTGTSLSAGELFF. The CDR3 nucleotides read TGTGCCAGCAGCTCCCCCACCGGGACTAGTCTCTCGGCCGGGGAGCTGTTTTTT.

As DNA, the CDR3 is TGTGCCAGCAGCTTAGGAGTCGGGAGCGAGACCCAGTACTTC. The encoded protein is CASSLGVGSETQYF. The J gene is TRBJ2-5, the V gene TRBV7-2, with D possibly being TRBD2 (6 bases). Germline lookup yields CDR1 SGHTA and CDR2 FQGNSA. V lost 1 base, J lost 5 bases, and 11 bases lay in between. The CDR3 covers 14 residues.

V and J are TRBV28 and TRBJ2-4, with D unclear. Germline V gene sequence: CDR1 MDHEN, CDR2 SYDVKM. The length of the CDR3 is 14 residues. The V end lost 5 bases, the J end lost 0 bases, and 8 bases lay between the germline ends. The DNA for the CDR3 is TGTGCCAGCAGTCCCCCACTAGCCAAAAACATTCAGTACTTC. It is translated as CASSPPLAKNIQYF.

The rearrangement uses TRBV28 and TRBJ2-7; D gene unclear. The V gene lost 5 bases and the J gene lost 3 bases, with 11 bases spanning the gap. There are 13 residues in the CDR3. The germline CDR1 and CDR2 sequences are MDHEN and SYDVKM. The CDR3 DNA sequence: TGTGCCAGCAGTACGCCCCCGGTCTACGAGCAGTACTTC. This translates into CASSTPPVYEQYF.

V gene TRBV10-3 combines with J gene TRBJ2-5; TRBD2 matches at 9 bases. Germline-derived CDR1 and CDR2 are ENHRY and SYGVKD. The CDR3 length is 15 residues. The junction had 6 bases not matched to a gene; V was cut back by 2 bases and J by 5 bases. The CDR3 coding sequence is TGTGCCATCAGTGAGACCCGGACTAGCGCGGAGACCCAGTACTTC. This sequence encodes CAISETRTSAETQYF.

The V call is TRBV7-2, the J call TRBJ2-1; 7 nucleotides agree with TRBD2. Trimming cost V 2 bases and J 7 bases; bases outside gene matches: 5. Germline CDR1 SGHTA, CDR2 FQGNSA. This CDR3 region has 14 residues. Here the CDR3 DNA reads TGTGCCAGCAGCTTATCGCGGGAGCAAAATGAGCAGTTCTTC. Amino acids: CASSLSREQNEQFF.

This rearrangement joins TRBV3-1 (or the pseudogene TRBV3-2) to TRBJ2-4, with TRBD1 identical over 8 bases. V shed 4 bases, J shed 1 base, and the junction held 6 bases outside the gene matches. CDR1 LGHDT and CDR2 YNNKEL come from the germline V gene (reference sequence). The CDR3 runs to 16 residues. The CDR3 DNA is TGTGCCAGCAGCCCGGACAGGGTTCTCGCCAAAAACATTCAGTACTTC. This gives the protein CASSPDRVLAKNIQYF.

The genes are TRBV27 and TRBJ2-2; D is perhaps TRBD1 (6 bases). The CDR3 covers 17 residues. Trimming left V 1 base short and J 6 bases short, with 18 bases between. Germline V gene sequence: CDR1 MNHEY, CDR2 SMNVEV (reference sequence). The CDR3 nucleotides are TGTGCCAGCAGTTTATTGGGGGCAGTTAGTTCCCCCGGGGAGCTGTTTTTT. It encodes CASSLLGAVSSPGELFF.

CDR3 bases: TGTGCCAGCAGAAAAACCGGGACAGTTGCAACTAATGAAAAACTGTTTTTT. This codes for CASRKTGTVATNEKLFF. The chain uses TRBV28 and TRBJ1-4, with 7 bases fitting TRBD1. The germline V gene has CDR1 MDHEN and CDR2 SYDVKM. The CDR3 totals 17 residues. J was trimmed by 0 bases and V by 6 bases; bases with no gene match: 10.

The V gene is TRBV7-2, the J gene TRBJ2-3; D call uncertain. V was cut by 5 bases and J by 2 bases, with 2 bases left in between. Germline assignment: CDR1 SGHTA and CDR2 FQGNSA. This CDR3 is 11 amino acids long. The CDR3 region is CASSLTDTQYF. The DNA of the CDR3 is TGTGCCAGCAGCCTCACAGATACGCAGTATTTT.